This TCR beta chain was identified during a study of T cells in Graves' hyperthyroidism and ophthalmopathy. There are a few counts of this clonotype. RNA transcripts yielded amplified TCR beta CDR3 regions. HTBI primers were employed in a first-round RT-PCR of the TCR CDR3. One entry per CDR3 protein results from TCRdb running MiXCR on the multiplex PCR reads. The sample shows under 400,000 distinct CDR3 sequences, around 16% of them seen only once. Deletions cut 6 bases from V and 5 bases from J, with 7 bases between. Germline V gene data show CDR1 as ENHRY and CDR2 as SYGVKD. The CDR3 consists of 12 residues.

The sequenced sample was blood. The V and J genes are TRBV10-3 and TRBJ2-2; D possibly corresponds to TRBD1 (5 bases). This receptor was taken from a woman younger than 35 with Graves' hyperthyroidism that later progressed to Graves' ophthalmopathy. CDR3 in DNA: TGTGCCATCAGAGGGGTTACCGGGGAGCTGTTTTTT. The encoded protein is CAIRGVTGELFF.